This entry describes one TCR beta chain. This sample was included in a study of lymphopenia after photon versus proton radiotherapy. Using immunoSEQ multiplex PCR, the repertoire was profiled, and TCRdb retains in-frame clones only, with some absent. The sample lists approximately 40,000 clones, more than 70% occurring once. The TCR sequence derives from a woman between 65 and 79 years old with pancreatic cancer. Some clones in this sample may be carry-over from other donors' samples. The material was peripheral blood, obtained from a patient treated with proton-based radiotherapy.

CDR3 DNA: TGTGCCAGCGGGGCAGGGGATGGCTATGGCTACACCTTC. It encodes CASGAGDGYGYTF. The chain uses TRBV27 and TRBJ1-2, with D perhaps TRBD1 (6 bases). This CDR3 region has 13 residues. CDR1 and CDR2 (germline): MNHEY, SMNVEV (reference sequence). Trimming pared 8 bases from V and 4 bases from J, leaving 14 bases between.